This is a list of T cell receptor beta chains from one sample in a study of shared clonotypes between healthy human individuals. Profiled with immunoSEQ multiplex PCR; TCRdb holds only in-frame clones, not every one. Here the sample spans 300,000 to 350,000 clones, 73% being singletons. Sequencing was done on a sample of memory CD4+ T cells sorted from blood. These receptors came from a young man in good health. Both conserved end residues are part of each CDR3. D genes are given only for firm matches.

>TRBV6-1|NA
CASSVNLQGHYGYTF
>TRBV9|TRBD2
CASSVGLAGGKEETQYF
>TRBV9|NA
CASNRVRGSGNTIYF
>TRBV6-5|TRBD2
CASSLAGGEDTQYF
>TRBV30|TRBD1
CAWSGGDRGYEQYF
>TRBV11-3|NA
CASSWTPPDTQYF
>TRBV15|TRBD2
CATSRDLAGVGNEQFF
>TRBV28|TRBD2
CASSSTSGNPYEQYF
>TRBV7-2|NA
CASSFGNSGNTIYF
>TRBV5-1|TRBD2
CASSSAGGGSSYNEQFF